A selection of T cell receptor beta chains follows, all from one sample in a study of cytomegalovirus exposure and HLA in healthy donors. Assay used: immunoSEQ multiplex PCR; TCRdb lists only in-frame clones, some missing. Here the sample spans about 56,000 clones, nearly 90% being singletons. Sequencing input: PBMCs. These receptors came from a woman in her late teens or twenties in good health and CMV-seronegative. CDR3s include the opening cysteine and the closing phenylalanine or tryptophan. Each record gives: D gene, J gene, V gene, CDR3 DNA, CDR3 protein. A D gene is named only where the DNA matches it firmly.

d_call: TRBD1
j_call: TRBJ1-3
v_call: TRBV6-6
cdr3_nt: TGTGCCAGCAGTCCCGGGACAGTGGAGTCCGGAAACACCATATATTTT
cdr3_aa: CASSPGTVESGNTIYF

d_call: NA
j_call: TRBJ2-1
v_call: TRBV7-2
cdr3_nt: TGTGCCAGCAGCTTACCTACTAGGGCCGATGAGCAGTTCTTC
cdr3_aa: CASSLPTRADEQFF

d_call: TRBD2
j_call: TRBJ2-5
v_call: TRBV4-2
cdr3_nt: TGTGCCAGCAGCCAAGAGCGGGGGGGCCAAGAGACCCAGTACTTC
cdr3_aa: CASSQERGGQETQYF

d_call: NA
j_call: TRBJ1-5
v_call: TRBV28
cdr3_nt: TGTGCCAGCAGCAGGTTTGGAAGAGAATATCAGCCCCAGCATTTT
cdr3_aa: CASSRFGREYQPQHF

d_call: NA
j_call: TRBJ2-2
v_call: TRBV30
cdr3_nt: TGTGCCTGGAGTGTCGGCGGGGAGCTGTTTTTT
cdr3_aa: CAWSVGGELFF

d_call: NA
j_call: TRBJ1-1
v_call: TRBV27
cdr3_nt: TGTGCCAGCAATAGTTGGGAGGGAACTGAAGCTTTCTTT
cdr3_aa: CASNSWEGTEAFF

d_call: TRBD1
j_call: TRBJ1-1
v_call: TRBV5-1
cdr3_nt: TGCGCCAGCAGCGATTACAGGGGTAAGAACACTGAAGCTTTCTTT
cdr3_aa: CASSDYRGKNTEAFF

d_call: TRBD2
j_call: TRBJ2-1
v_call: TRBV7-9
cdr3_nt: TGTGCCAGCAGCTGCCTGACTAGCGAAGTTTCTTACAATGAGCAGTTCTTC
cdr3_aa: CASSCLTSEVSYNEQFF

d_call: NA
j_call: TRBJ2-7
v_call: TRBV29-1
cdr3_nt: TGCAGCGTTGTTGTCAGTTTCTACGAGCAGTACTTC
cdr3_aa: CSVVVSFYEQYF

d_call: TRBD2
j_call: TRBJ2-7
v_call: TRBV5-4
cdr3_nt: TGTGCCAGCAGGGTAGCGGGGGCCTCCTACGAGCAGTACTTC
cdr3_aa: CASRVAGASYEQYF

d_call: TRBD1
j_call: TRBJ2-2
v_call: TRBV5-1
cdr3_nt: TGCGCCAGCAGCTATCAACAGGGGTCCGGGGAGCTGTTTTTT
cdr3_aa: CASSYQQGSGELFF

d_call: NA
j_call: TRBJ2-4
v_call: TRBV4-1
cdr3_nt: TGCGCCAGCAGCCAAGATGGGGCAGGGGCAGACATTCAGTACTTC
cdr3_aa: CASSQDGAGADIQYF

d_call: NA
j_call: TRBJ2-1
v_call: TRBV19
cdr3_nt: TGTGCCAGTAGTGCGAGTATAGGGGGTGGCAATGAGCAGTTCTTC
cdr3_aa: CASSASIGGGNEQFF